This TCR beta chain was captured in a study of shared T cell receptors in the human thymus (dated by TCRdb to the early 2020s). About the investigation overall: The study investigated the way shared, self-reactive T-cell receptor alpha chains are produced in the human thymus.

The library was prepared using the immunoSEQ multiplex PCR assay. Held by TCRdb, this immuneACCESS table contains in-frame sequences only and omits some clones. Under half of the omission traces to an unresolved V gene where checked; the cause of the rest is unknown. The sample records 700,000 or so clones, approximately 83% of which are singletons. The ten biggest clones cover about 0.0098% of the sample. Notes on this clone: There is no known antigen for this receptor. Per-base quality was not reported, and no clone a single base away is much larger than it.

A further study also used this sample, focusing on human thymus T cells. As that second study puts it: Immunologically healthy infants undergoing open corrective cardiac surgery for congenital heart defects in Finland were used as donors. Thymus tissue was collected as surgical resects that were removed during corrective cardiac surgery. V and J gene segment usage appeared biased in both thymic and peripheral blood repertoires. The related research found that thymic TCR repertoires overlapped highly between unrelated individuals. The study described the TCR alpha and beta repertoires in under ten infant thymus samples and a few matching peripheral blood samples. Donor ages ranging from about 7 to 244 days were recorded, and a handful of male and a couple of female infants were included in the cohort. Thymocytes were freed from the tissue by mechanical means and kept at -70 degrees C as pellets of roughly 9.5-31 million cells. A QIAsymphony instrument was used to extract genomic DNA from frozen cell pellets. TCRB and TCRAD loci were amplified from a standardized quantity of quality-controlled genomic DNA using the immunoSEQ multiplex PCR assay. The amplicons spanned the V(D)J region and were long enough to cover the CDR3 and allow V and J genes to be identified. Through the commercial immunoSEQ service, the amplicons were sequenced on an Illumina platform. Primer bias and sequencing errors were corrected as previously described, and TCRAD and TCRB definitions were based on the IMGT database. The repertoires were analysed using immunoSEQ Analyzer 3.0 and VDJTools for basic statistics, V/J segment usage, diversity estimates, rarefaction and pairwise overlap. To estimate diversity, the Chao1, ChaoE, Efron-Thisted, Shannon and inverse Simpson indices were applied, and diversity was also estimated on datasets down-sampled to the smallest sample. Repertoire overlap was determined by strict matching of CDR3 nucleotide sequence, V gene and J gene, and Jaccard-based multidimensional scaling clustering was applied. On average, thymus samples yielded around 850,000 unique TCRB clonotypes, whereas blood samples yielded 65,000 to 100,000.

Sequencing used thymocytes. This receptor was obtained from a girl under three years old with a congenital heart defect. Donor details come from another sample of the same person, matched by shared clones.

This receptor has the CDR3 CASSYLSGYYGYTF. The nucleotides read TGTGCCAGCAGTTACCTCTCAGGGTATTATGGCTACACCTTC. Recombination connected TRBV6-6 to TRBJ1-2; a tentative D match to TRBD1 spans 5 bases. The CDR1 and CDR2 encoded by the germline V gene (reference sequence) are MNHNY and SVGAGI. Spanning cysteine to phenylalanine, the CDR3 consists of 14 amino acids. Just the 42-base CDR3 DNA is kept, in frame starting at base 1. The junction shows trimming of 2 bases on V and 5 bases on J, plus 12 bases between the germline ends.